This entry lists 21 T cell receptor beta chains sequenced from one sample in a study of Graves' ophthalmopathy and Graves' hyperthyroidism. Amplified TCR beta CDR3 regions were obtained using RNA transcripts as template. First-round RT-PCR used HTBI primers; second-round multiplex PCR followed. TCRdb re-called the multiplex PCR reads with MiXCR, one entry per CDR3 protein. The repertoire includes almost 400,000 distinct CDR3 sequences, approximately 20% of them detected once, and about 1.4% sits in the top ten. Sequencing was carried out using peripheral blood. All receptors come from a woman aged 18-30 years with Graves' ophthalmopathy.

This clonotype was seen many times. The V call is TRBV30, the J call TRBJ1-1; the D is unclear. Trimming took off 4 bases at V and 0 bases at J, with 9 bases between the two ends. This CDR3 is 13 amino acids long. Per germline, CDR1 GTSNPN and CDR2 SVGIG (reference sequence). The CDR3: CAWTVVVNTEAFF. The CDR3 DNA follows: TGTGCCTGGACGGTGGTAGTGAACACTGAAGCTTTCTTT.

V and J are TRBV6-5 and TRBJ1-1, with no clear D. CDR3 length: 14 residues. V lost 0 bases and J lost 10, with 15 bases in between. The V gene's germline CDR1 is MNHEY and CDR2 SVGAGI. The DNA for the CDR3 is TGTGCCAGCAGTTACTCGGGAGGGAGGAGAGGAGCTTTCTTT. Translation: CASSYSGGRRGAFF.

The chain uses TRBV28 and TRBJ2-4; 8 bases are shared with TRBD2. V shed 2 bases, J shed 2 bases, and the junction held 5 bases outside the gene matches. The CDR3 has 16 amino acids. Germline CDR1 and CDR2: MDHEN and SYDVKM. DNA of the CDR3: TGTGCCAGCAGTTTAGTGAGCGGGGGATCCAAAAACATTCAGTACTTC. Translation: CASSLVSGGSKNIQYF.

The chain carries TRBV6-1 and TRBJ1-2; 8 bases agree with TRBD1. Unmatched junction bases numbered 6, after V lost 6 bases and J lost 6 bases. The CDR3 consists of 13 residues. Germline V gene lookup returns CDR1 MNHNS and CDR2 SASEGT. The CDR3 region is CASSRTGRDGYTF. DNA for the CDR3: TGTGCCAGCAGCCGGACAGGGAGAGATGGCTACACCTTC.

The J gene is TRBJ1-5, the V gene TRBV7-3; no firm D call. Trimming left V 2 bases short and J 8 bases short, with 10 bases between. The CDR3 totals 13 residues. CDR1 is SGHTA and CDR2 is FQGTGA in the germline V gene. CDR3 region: CASSLGVGKPQHF. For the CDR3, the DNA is TGTGCCAGCAGCTTAGGGGTGGGGAAGCCCCAGCATTTT.

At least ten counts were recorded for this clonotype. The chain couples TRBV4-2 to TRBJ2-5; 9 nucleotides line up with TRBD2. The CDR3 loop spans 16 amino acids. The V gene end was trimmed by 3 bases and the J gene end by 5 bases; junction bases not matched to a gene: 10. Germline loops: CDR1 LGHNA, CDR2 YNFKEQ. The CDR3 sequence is CASSQGSGSGRETQYF. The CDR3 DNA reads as TGTGCCAGCAGCCAGGGTAGCGGGAGCGGTCGCGAGACCCAGTACTTC.

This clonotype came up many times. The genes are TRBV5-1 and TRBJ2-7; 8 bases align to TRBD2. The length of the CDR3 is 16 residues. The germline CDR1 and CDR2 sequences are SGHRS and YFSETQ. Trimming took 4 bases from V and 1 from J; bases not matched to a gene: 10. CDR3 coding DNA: TGCGCCAGCAGCATTACTAGCGGAACTCCATCCTACGAGCAGTACTTC. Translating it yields CASSITSGTPSYEQYF.

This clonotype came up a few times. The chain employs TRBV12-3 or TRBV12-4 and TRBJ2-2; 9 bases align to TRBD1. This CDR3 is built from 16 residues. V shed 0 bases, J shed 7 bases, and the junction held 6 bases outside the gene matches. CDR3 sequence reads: CASSLAPGTGHGELFF. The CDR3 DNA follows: TGTGCCAGCAGTTTAGCACCCGGGACAGGGCACGGGGAGCTGTTTTTT.

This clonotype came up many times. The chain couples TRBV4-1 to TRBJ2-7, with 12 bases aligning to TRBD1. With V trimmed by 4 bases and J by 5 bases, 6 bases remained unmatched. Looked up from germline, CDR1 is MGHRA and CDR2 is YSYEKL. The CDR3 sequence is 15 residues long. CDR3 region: CASSPPGTGGDEQYF. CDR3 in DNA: TGCGCCAGCAGCCCCCCCGGGACAGGGGGCGACGAGCAGTACTTC.

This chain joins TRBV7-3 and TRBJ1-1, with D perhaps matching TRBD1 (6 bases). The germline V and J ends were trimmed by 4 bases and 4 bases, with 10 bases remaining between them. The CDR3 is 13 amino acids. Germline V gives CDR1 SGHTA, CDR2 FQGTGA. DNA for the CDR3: TGTGCCAGCAGCTCCGACAGGCCCACTGAAGCTTTCTTT. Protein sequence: CASSSDRPTEAFF.

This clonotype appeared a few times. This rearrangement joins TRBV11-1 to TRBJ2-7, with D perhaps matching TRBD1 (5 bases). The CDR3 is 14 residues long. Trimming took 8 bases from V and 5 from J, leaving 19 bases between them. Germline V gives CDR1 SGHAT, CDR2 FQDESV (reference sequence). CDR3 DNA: TGTGCCAGCGGATTTCAGGGATTATCAAACGAGCAGTACTTC. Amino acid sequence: CASGFQGLSNEQYF.

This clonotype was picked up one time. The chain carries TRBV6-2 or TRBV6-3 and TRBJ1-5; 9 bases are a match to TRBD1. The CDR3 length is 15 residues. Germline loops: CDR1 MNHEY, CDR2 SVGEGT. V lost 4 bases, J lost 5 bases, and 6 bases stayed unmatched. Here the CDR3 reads CASSSSQGAYQPQHF. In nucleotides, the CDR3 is TGTGCCAGCAGTTCTTCACAGGGGGCCTATCAGCCCCAGCATTTT.

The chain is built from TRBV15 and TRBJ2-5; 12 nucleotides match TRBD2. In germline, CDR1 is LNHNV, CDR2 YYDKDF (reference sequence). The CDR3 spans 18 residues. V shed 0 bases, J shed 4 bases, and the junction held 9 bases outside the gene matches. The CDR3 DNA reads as TGTGCCACCAGCAGAGAAGGGCTAGCGGGAGGGTATAGAGAGACCCAGTACTTC. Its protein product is CATSREGLAGGYRETQYF.

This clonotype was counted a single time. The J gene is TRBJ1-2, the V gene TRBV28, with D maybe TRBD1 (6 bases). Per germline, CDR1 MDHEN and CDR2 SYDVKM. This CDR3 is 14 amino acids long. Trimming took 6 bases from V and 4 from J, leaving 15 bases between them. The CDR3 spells CASSIGQSTYGYTF. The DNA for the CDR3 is TGTGCCAGCAGCATTGGACAGTCTACCTATGGCTACACCTTC.

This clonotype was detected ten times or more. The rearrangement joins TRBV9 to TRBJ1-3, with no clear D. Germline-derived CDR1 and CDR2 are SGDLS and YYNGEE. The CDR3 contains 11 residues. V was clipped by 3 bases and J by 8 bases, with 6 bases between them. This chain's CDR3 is CASSAEDTIYF. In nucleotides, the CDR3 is TGTGCCAGCAGCGCGGAGGACACCATATATTTT. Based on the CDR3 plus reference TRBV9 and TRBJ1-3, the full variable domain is DSGVTQTPKHLITATGQRVTLRCSPRSGDLSVYWYQQSLDQGLQFLIQYYNGEERAKGNILERFSAQQFPDLHSELNLSSLELGDSALYFCASSAEDTIYFGEGSWLTVV.

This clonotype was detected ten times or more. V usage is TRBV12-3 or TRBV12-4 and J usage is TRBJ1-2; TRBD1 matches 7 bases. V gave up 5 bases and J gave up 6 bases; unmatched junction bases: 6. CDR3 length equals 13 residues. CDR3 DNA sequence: TGTGCCAGCAGTCAGCGGGACAGCGATGGCTACACCTTC. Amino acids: CASSQRDSDGYTF.

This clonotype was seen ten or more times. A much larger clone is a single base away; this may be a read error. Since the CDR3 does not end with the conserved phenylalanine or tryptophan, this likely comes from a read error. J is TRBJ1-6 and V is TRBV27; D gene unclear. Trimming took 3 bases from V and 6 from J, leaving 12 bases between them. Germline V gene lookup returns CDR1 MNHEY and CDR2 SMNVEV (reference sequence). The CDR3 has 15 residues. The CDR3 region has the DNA TGTGCCAGCAGTTTCCGCAGACTCATTAATTCACCCCTCCACCTT. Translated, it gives CASSFRRLINSPLHL.

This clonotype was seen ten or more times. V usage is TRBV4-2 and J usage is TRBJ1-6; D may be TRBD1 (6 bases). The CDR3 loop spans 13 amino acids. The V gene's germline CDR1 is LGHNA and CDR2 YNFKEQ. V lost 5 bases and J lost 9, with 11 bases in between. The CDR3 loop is CASSTRGPSPLHF. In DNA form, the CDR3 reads TGTGCCAGCAGCACCCGGGGGCCTTCACCCCTCCACTTT.

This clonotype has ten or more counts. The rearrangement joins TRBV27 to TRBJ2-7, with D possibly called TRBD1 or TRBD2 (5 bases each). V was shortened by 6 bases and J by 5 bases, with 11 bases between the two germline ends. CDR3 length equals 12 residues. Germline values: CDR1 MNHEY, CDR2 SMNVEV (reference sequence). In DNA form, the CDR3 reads TGTGCCAGCAGAGAGAGAGGGGACGAGCAGTACTTC. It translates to CASRERGDEQYF.

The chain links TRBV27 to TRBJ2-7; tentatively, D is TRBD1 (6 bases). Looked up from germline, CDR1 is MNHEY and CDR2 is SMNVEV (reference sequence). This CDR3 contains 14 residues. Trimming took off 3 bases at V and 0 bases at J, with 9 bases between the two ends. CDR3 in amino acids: CASSFGQTSYEQYF. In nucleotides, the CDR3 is TGTGCCAGCAGTTTCGGACAGACCTCCTACGAGCAGTACTTC.

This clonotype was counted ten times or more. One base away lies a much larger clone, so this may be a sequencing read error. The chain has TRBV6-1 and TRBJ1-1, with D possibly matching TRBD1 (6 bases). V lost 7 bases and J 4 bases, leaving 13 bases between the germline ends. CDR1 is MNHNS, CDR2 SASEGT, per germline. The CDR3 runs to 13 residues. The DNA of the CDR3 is TGTGCCAGCAACCCCACAGGGACCACTGAAGCTTTCTTT. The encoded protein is CASNPTGTTEAFF.